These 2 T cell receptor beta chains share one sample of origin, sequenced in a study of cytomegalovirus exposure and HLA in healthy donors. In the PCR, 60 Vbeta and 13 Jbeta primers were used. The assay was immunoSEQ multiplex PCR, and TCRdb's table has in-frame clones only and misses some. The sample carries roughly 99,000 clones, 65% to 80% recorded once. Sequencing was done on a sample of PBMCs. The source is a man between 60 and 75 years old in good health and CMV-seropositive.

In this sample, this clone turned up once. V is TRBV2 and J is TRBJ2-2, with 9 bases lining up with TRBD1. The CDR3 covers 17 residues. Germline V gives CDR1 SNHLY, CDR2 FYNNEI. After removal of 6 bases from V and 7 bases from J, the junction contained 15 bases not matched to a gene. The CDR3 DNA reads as TGTGCCAGCAGGGTGGGACAGGGAGGAGGGTCGGACGGGGAGCTGTTTTTT. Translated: CASRVGQGGGSDGELFF.

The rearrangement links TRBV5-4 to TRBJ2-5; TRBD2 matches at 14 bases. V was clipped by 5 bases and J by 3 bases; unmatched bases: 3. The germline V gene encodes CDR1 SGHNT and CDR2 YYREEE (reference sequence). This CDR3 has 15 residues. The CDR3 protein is CASRPGLAGEETQYF. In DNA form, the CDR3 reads TGTGCCAGCAGGCCGGGACTAGCGGGGGAAGAGACCCAGTACTTC. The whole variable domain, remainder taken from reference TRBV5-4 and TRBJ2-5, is ETGVTQSPTHLIKTRGQQVTLRCSSQSGHNTVSWYQQALGQGPQFIFQYYREEENGRGNFPPRFSGLQFPNYSSELNVNALELDDSALYLCASRPGLAGEETQYFGPGTRLLVL.